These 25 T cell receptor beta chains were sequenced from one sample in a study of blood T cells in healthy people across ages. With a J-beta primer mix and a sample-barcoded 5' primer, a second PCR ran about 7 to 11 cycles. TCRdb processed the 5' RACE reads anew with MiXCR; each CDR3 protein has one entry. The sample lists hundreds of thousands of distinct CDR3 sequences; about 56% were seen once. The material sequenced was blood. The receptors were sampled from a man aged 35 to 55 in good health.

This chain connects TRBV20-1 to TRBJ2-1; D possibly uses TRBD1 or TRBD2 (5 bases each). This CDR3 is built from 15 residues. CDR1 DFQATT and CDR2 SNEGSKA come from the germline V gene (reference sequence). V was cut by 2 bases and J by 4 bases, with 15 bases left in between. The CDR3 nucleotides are TGCAGTGCTAGAAGGGACCCATGGGAATACAATGAGCAGTTCTTC. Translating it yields CSARRDPWEYNEQFF.

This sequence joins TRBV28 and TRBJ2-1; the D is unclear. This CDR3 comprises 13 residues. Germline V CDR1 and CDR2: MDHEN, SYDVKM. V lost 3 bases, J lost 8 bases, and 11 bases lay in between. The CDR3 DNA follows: TGTGCCAGCAGTTTCATCTCTGGGGATGAGCAGTTCTTC. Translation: CASSFISGDEQFF.

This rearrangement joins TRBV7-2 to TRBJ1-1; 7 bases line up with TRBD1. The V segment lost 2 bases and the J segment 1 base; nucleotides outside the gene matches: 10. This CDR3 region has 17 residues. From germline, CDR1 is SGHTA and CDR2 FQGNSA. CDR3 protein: CASSLRGQIWRNTEAFF. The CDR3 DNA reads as TGTGCCAGCAGCTTAAGGGGACAGATCTGGAGGAACACTGAAGCTTTCTTT.

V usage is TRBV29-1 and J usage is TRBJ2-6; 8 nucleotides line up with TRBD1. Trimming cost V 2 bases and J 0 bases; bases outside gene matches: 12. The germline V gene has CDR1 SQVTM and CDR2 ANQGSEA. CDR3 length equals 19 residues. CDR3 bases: TGCAGCGTTGAACCAGGGGGCGGTAGGAAGGGCTCTGGGGCCAACGTCCTGACTTTC. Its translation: CSVEPGGGRKGSGANVLTF. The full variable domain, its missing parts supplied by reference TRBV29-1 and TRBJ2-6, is SAVISQKPSRDICQRGTSLTIQCQVDSQVTMMFWYRQQPGQSLTLIATANQGSEATYESGFVIDKFPISRPNLTFSTLTVSNMSPEDSSIYLCSVEPGGGRKGSGANVLTFGAGSRLTVL.

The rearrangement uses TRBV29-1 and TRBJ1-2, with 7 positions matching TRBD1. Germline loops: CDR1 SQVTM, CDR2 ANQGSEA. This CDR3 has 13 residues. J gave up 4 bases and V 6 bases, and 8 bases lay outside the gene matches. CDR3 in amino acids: CSVDRAVGYGYTF. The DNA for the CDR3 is TGCAGCGTCGACAGGGCGGTCGGCTATGGCTACACCTTC.

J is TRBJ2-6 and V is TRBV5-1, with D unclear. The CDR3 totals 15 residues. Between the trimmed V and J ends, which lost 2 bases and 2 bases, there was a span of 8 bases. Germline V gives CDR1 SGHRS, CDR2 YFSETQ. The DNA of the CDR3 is TGCGCCAGCAGCTTAACAGAGCCTGGGGCCAACGTCCTGACTTTC. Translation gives CASSLTEPGANVLTF.

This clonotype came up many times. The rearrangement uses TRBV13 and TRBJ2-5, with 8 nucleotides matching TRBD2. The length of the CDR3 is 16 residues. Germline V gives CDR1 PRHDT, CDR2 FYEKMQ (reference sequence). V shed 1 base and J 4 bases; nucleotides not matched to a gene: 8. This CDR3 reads CASSLESGGPLETQYF. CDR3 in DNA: TGTGCCAGCAGCTTAGAATCGGGGGGGCCTTTAGAGACCCAGTACTTC.

CDR3 loop: CSAVQQGNSPLHF. CDR3 nucleotides: TGCAGTGCGGTCCAACAGGGGAATTCACCCCTCCACTTT. The chain is built from TRBV20-1 and TRBJ1-6; 7 nucleotides align to TRBD1. The CDR3 loop spans 13 amino acids. Trimming at V came to 6 bases and at J to 7 bases, leaving 6 bases not matched to a gene. CDR1 DFQATT and CDR2 SNEGSKA come from the germline V gene (reference sequence).

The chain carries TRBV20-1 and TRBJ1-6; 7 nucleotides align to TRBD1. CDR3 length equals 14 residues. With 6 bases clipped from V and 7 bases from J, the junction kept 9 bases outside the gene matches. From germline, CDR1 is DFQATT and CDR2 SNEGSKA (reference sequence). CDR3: CSAPPGQPNSPLHF. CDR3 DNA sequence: TGCAGTGCGCCCCCGGGACAGCCAAATTCACCCCTCCACTTT.

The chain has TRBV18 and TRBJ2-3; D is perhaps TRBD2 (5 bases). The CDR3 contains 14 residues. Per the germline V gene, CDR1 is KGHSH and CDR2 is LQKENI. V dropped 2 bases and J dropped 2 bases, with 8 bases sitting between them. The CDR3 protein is CASSPMRATDTQYF. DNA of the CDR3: TGTGCCAGCTCACCAATGCGGGCCACAGATACGCAGTATTTT.

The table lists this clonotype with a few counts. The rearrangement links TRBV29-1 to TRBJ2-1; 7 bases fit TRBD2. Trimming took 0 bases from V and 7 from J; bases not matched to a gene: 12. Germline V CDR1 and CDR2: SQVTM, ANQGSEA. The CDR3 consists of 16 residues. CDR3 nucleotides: TGCAGCGTTGAAGATCGGCCCGGACTAGGGGAGAATGAGCAGTTCTTC. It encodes CSVEDRPGLGENEQFF.

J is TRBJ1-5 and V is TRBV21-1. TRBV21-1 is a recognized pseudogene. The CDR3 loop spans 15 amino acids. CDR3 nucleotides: TGTGCCAGCAGCCCGAGCCTCGGATGGAATCAGCCCCAGCATTTT. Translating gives CASSPSLGWNQPQHF.

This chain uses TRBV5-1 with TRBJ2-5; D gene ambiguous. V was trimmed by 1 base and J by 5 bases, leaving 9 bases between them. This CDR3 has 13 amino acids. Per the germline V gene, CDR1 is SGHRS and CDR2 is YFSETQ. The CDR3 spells CASSLSPGETQYF. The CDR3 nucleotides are TGCGCCAGCAGCTTGAGCCCGGGCGAGACCCAGTACTTC.

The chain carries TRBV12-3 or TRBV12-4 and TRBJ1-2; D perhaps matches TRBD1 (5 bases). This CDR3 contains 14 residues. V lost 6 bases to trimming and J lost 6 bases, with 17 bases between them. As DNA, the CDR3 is TGTGCCAGCAGCCCCGTTGTATGGGGGAATGGCTACACCTTC. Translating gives CASSPVVWGNGYTF.

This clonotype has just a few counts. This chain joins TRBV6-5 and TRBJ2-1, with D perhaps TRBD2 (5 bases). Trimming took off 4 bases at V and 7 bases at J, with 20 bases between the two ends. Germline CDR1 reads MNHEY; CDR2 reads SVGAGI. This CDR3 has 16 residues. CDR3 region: CASSSALARRMNEQFF. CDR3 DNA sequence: TGTGCCAGCAGTTCCGCTCTAGCCCGCAGGATGAATGAGCAGTTCTTC.

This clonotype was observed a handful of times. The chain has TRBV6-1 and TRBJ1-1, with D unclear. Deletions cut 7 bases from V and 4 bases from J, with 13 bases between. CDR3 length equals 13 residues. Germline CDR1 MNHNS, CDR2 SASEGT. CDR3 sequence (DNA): TGTGCCAGCATCCAGCGAATGGGCACTGAAGCTTTCTTT. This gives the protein CASIQRMGTEAFF.

DNA of the CDR3: TGTGCCAGCAGCGACGGATACAATCAGCCCCAGCATTTT. It yields the protein CASSDGYNQPQHF. This sequence joins TRBV28 and TRBJ1-5; D not resolved. V was pared by 6 bases and J by 3 bases, with 9 bases between. The CDR3 consists of 13 residues. Germline CDR1 MDHEN, CDR2 SYDVKM.

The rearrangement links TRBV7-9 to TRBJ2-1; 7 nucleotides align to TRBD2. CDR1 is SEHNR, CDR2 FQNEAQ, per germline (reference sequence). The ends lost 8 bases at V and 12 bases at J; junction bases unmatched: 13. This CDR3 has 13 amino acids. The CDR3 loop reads CASGGRAFPGQFF. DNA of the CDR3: TGTGCCAGCGGTGGGAGGGCCTTTCCTGGGCAGTTCTTC. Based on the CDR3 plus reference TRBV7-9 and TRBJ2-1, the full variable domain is DTGVSQNPRHKITKRGQNVTFRCDPISEHNRLYWYRQTLGQGPEFLTYFQNEAQLEKSRLLSDRFSAERPKGSFSTLEIQRTEQGDSAMYLCASGGRAFPGQFFGPGTRLTVL.

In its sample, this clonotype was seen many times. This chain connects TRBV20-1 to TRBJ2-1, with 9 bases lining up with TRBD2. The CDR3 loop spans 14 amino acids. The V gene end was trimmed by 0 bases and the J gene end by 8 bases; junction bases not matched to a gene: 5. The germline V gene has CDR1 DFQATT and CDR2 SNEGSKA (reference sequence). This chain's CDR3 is CSAREGWTSDEQFF. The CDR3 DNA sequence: TGCAGTGCTAGAGAGGGTTGGACTAGCGATGAGCAGTTCTTC.

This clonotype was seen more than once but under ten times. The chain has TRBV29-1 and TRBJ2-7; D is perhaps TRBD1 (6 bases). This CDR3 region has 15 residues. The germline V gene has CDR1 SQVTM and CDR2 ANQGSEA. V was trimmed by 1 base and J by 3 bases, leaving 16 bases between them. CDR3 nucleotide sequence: TGCAGCGTTGAAGGGTCGTGGGGCAGGGGCTACGAGCAGTACTTC. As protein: CSVEGSWGRGYEQYF.

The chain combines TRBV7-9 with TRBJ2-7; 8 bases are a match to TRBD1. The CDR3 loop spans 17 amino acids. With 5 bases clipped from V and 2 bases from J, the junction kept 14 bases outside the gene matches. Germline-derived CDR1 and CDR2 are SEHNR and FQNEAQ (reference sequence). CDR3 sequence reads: CASSLNPGQGVTYEQYF. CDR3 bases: TGTGCCAGCAGCCTCAACCCCGGACAGGGAGTAACCTACGAGCAGTACTTC.

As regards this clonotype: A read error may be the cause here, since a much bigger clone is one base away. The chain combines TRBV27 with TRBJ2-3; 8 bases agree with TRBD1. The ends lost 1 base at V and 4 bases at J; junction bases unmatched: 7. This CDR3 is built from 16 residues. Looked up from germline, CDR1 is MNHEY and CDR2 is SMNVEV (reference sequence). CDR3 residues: CASSLFTGGTADTQYF. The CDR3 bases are TGTGCCAGCAGTTTATTCACAGGGGGGACCGCAGATACGCAGTATTTT.

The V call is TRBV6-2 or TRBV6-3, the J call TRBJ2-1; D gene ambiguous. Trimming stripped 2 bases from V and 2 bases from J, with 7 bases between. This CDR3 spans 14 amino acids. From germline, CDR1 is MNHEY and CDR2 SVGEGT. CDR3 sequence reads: CASSYGLAYNEQFF. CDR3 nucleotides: TGTGCCAGCAGTTACGGTCTAGCCTACAATGAGCAGTTCTTC.

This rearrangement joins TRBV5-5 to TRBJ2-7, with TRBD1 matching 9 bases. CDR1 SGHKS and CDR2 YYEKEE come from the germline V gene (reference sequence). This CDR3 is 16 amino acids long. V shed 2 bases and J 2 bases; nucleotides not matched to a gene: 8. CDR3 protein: CASSFVPGQGTYEQYF. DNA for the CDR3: TGTGCCAGCAGCTTTGTCCCGGGACAGGGAACCTACGAGCAGTACTTC. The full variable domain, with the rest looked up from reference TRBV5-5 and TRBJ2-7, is DAGVTQSPTHLIKTRGQQVTLRCSPISGHKSVSWYQQVLGQGPQFIFQYYEKEERGRGNFPDRFSARQFPNYSSELNVNALLLGDSALYLCASSFVPGQGTYEQYFGPGTRLTVT.

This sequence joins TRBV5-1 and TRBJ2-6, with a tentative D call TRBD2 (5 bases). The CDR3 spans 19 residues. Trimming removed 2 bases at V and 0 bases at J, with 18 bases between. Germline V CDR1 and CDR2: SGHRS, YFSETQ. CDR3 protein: CASSFAARGGASGANVLTF. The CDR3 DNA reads TGCGCCAGCAGCTTCGCCGCGCGTGGAGGTGCCTCTGGGGCCAACGTCCTGACTTTC.